This record covers a single TCR beta chain. Its antigen is undetermined. TCRdb used MiXCR to reprocess the 5' RACE reads, holding one entry per CDR3 protein. The top ten clones hold more than 0.25% of a sample with some 1,600,000 distinct CDR3 sequences, about 32% of them seen once. Germline lookup yields CDR1 LGHDT and CDR2 YNNKEL (reference sequence). Trimming cost V 4 bases and J 4 bases; bases outside gene matches: 8. This CDR3 has 15 amino acids. The data are from a study of identical twins. Findings and caveats of the study: Its conclusions, products of cross-sectional statistical analysis, did not come from following the same donors.

This sequence originates from a newborn girl in good health. Sequencing was done on a sample of cord blood. The rearrangement joins TRBV3-1 to TRBJ1-1, with 8 bases fitting TRBD1. The CDR3 DNA reads TGTGCCAGCAGCCGAACGGGACAGGCGCTCACTGAAGCTTTCTTT. This translates into CASSRTGQALTEAFF.